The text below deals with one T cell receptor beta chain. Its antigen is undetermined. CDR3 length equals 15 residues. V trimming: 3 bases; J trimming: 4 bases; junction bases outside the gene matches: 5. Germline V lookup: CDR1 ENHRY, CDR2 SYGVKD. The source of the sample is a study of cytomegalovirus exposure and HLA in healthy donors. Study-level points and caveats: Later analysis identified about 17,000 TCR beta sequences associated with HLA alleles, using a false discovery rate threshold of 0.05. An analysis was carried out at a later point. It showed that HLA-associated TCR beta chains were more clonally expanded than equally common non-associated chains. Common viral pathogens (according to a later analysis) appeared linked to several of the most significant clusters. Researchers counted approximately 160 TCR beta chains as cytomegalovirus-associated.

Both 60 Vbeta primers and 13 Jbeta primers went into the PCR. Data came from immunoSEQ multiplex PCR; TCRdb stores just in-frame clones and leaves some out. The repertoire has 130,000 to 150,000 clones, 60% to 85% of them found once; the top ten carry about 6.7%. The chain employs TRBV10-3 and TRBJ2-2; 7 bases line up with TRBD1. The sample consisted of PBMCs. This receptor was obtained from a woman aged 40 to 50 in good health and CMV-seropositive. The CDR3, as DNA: TGTGCCATCAGTGACCTCCAGGGGGTCACCGGGGAGCTGTTTTTT. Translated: CAISDLQGVTGELFF.